What follows are 32 T cell receptor beta chains derived from one specimen sequenced in a study of blood T cell repertoires in COVID-19. The method was immunoSEQ multiplex PCR; TCRdb's version includes in-frame clones alone and lacks a portion of them. The table has more than 300,000 clones, roughly 90% seen once. Sequenced material: PBMCs or T cells enriched from blood (not recorded which). These receptors originate from a woman aged 40-49 years who had been exposed to COVID-19.

The chain links TRBV10-1 to TRBJ2-2, with TRBD1 matching over 8 bases. V lost 6 bases to trimming and J lost 0 bases; unmatched junction nucleotides: 3. The CDR3 is made up of 15 amino acids. CDR1 and CDR2 (germline): WNHNN, SYGVQD (reference sequence). The CDR3 protein is CASSGTGSNTGELFF. DNA for the CDR3: TGCGCCAGCAGCGGGACAGGATCGAACACCGGGGAGCTGTTTTTT.

This chain joins TRBV11-3 and TRBJ2-3; 9 bases agree with TRBD1. CDR3 length: 15 residues. J gave up 6 bases and V 5 bases, and 9 bases lay outside the gene matches. Germline values: CDR1 SGHNT, CDR2 YENEEA. The CDR3 DNA sequence: TGTGCCAGCAGCCTGGGACAGGGCGGATCGGATACGCAGTATTTT. Its protein product is CASSLGQGGSDTQYF.

The chain carries TRBV7-2 and TRBJ2-7; tentative D call: TRBD2 (5 bases). V was trimmed by 5 bases and J by 2 bases, leaving 16 bases between them. This CDR3 is 15 amino acids long. Germline V gene sequence: CDR1 SGHTA, CDR2 FQGNSA. The CDR3 DNA follows: TGTGCCAGCAGCCCTCTATCCGGGATTCCCTACGAGCAGTACTTC. Translating gives CASSPLSGIPYEQYF. The full variable domain, its missing parts supplied by reference TRBV7-2 and TRBJ2-7, is GAGVSQSPSNKVTEKGKDVELRCDPISGHTALYWYRQSLGQGLEFLIYFQGNSAPDKSGLPSDRFSAERTGGSVSTLTIQRTQQEDSAVYLCASSPLSGIPYEQYFGPGTRLTVT.

The chain employs TRBV25-1 and TRBJ1-2, with D perhaps matching TRBD1 (6 bases). Germline values: CDR1 MGHDK, CDR2 SYGVNS. The CDR3 is 14 residues long. Trimming cost V 7 bases and J 3 bases, with 15 bases left between them. CDR3 nucleotide sequence: TGTGCCAGCACCCCGCCAGGGGCGCACTATGGCTACACCTTC. Protein sequence: CASTPPGAHYGYTF.

The genes are TRBV2 and TRBJ2-3; TRBD2 agrees at 10 bases. CDR3 length equals 14 residues. Germline CDR1 and CDR2: SNHLY and FYNNEI. The V segment lost 8 bases and the J segment 4 bases; nucleotides outside the gene matches: 6. This CDR3 is CASGRAGGPDTQYF. CDR3 nucleotide sequence: TGTGCCAGCGGGCGAGCGGGGGGGCCAGATACGCAGTATTTT.

V usage is TRBV5-8 and J usage is TRBJ2-5; possible D gene TRBD1, 7 bases. The CDR3 loop spans 16 amino acids. CDR1 is SGHTS, CDR2 YDEGEE, per germline. The V and J ends lost 6 bases and 1 base respectively, with 19 bases between them. The CDR3 region has the DNA TGTGCCAGCATCAGGGGGGACGGATCGTTCCAAGAGACCCAGTACTTC. Translated, it gives CASIRGDGSFQETQYF.

On this clone itself: Germline and junction disagree at one end, which may indicate a read error. The V and J genes are TRBV7-7 and TRBJ2-5, with D possibly TRBD1 on 6 matching bases. The germline CDR1 and CDR2 sequences are SSHAT and FNYEAQ (reference sequence). This CDR3 region has 14 residues. As DNA, the CDR3 is TGTGCTAGCAGCTCGAGGGGGTTGGGAGAGACCCAGTACTTC. Its protein product is CASSSRGLGETQYF.

This sequence joins TRBV19 and TRBJ1-1; D is unclear. The V end lost 3 bases, the J end lost 8 bases, and 13 bases lay between the germline ends. The CDR3 has 13 amino acids. Germline V gene lookup returns CDR1 LNHDA and CDR2 SQIVND (reference sequence). The CDR3 sequence is CASSIRTGFEAFF. The CDR3 DNA follows: TGTGCCAGTAGTATCCGAACGGGTTTCGAAGCTTTCTTT.

The chain uses TRBV6-5 and TRBJ2-2; the D gene is possibly TRBD1 (5 bases). V dropped 2 bases and J dropped 7 bases, with 11 bases sitting between them. The CDR3 runs to 14 residues. Germline CDR1 is MNHEY and CDR2 is SVGAGI. The DNA for the CDR3 is TGTGCCAGCAGTTACCAGGGTATAGGCGGGGAGCTGTTTTTT. This codes for CASSYQGIGGELFF.

CDR3 amino acids: CASSEYSREGKLFF. The CDR3 region has the DNA TGTGCCAGCAGTGAATACTCCAGGGAAGGAAAACTGTTTTTT. This chain connects TRBV6-1 to TRBJ1-4; a possible D gene is TRBD1 (5 bases). Germline V gives CDR1 MNHNS, CDR2 SASEGT. The V gene lost 2 bases and the J gene lost 10 bases, with 14 bases spanning the gap. The CDR3 totals 14 residues.

With regard to this clone: Additional DNA sequences in this sample encode the identical CDR3. The chain is built from TRBV19 and TRBJ2-2; 7 bases line up with TRBD1. This CDR3 has 14 residues. After removal of 8 bases from V and 3 bases from J, the junction contained 6 bases not matched to a gene. Germline loops: CDR1 LNHDA, CDR2 SQIVND (reference sequence). In DNA form, the CDR3 reads TGTGCCAGTCGACAGGGCGGATACACCGGGGAGCTGTTTTTT. Its protein is CASRQGGYTGELFF.

V usage is TRBV3-1 (or the pseudogene TRBV3-2) and J usage is TRBJ1-2; D is perhaps TRBD1 (5 bases). Germline loops: CDR1 LGHDT, CDR2 YNNKEL (reference sequence). The ends were cut back, 3 bases at V and 4 bases at J, with 9 bases in the middle. This CDR3 contains 13 residues. CDR3 region: CASSQQGGYGYTF. The CDR3, as DNA: TGTGCCAGCAGCCAGCAGGGCGGCTATGGCTACACCTTC.

This clone was recorded only once. The chain uses TRBV3-1 (or the pseudogene TRBV3-2) and TRBJ1-2; D unclear. The CDR3 contains 14 residues. Germline V CDR1 and CDR2: LGHDT, YNNKEL (reference sequence). Trimming removed 4 bases at V and 0 bases at J, with 9 bases between. Here the CDR3 reads CASSPAGANYGYTF. Written as DNA, the CDR3 is TGTGCCAGCAGCCCAGCTGGAGCTAACTATGGCTACACCTTC.

This chain uses TRBV7-3 with TRBJ2-3, with 7 bases identical to TRBD2. The J segment lost 9 bases and the V segment lost 5 bases, leaving 14 bases of the junction unmatched. CDR3 length equals 15 residues. Germline lookup yields CDR1 SGHTA and CDR2 FQGTGA. DNA for the CDR3: TGTGCCAGCAGCCAAGCCCCGATGGGAGGGGAGACGCAGTATTTT. Encoded protein: CASSQAPMGGETQYF.

The chain carries TRBV6-5 and TRBJ2-7; TRBD1 aligns across 8 bases. The CDR3 consists of 15 residues. The V segment lost 4 bases and the J segment 0 bases; nucleotides outside the gene matches: 5. CDR1 is MNHEY and CDR2 is SVGAGI in the germline V gene. The CDR3 DNA reads as TGTGCCAGCAGTTTTGGACAGGGAAGCTCCTACGAGCAGTACTTC. Translation gives CASSFGQGSSYEQYF.

The chain uses TRBV5-4 and TRBJ2-1; a possible D gene is TRBD1 (6 bases). The CDR3 extends over 13 amino acids. The V end lost 4 bases, the J end lost 7 bases, and 12 bases lay between the germline ends. Looked up from germline, CDR1 is SGHNT and CDR2 is YYREEE (reference sequence). CDR3 residues: CASSPMQGNEQFF. In DNA form, the CDR3 reads TGTGCCAGCAGCCCAATGCAGGGGAATGAGCAGTTCTTC.

This clone has just one count. This CDR3 reads CASSSGQTFNYGYTF. In DNA form, the CDR3 reads TGTGCCAGCAGCTCGGGACAGACTTTTAACTATGGCTACACCTTC. The chain carries TRBV7-2 and TRBJ1-2, with 7 bases fitting TRBD1. V was clipped by 4 bases and J by 1 base; unmatched bases: 6. There are 15 residues in the CDR3. Germline CDR1 SGHTA, CDR2 FQGNSA.

J is TRBJ1-6 and V is TRBV4-3, with D possibly TRBD1 on 6 matching bases. Per germline, CDR1 LGHNA and CDR2 YSLEER. The CDR3 spans 15 residues. V was clipped by 4 bases and J by 7 bases, with 14 bases between them. CDR3 bases: TGCGCCAGCAGCCCGGGGGGGCTGCGGAATTCACCCCTCCACTTT. Translating gives CASSPGGLRNSPLHF.

The genes are TRBV2 and TRBJ2-1; 9 nucleotides line up with TRBD2. J gave up 6 bases and V 5 bases, and 8 bases lay outside the gene matches. The CDR3 spans 15 residues. CDR1 and CDR2 (germline): SNHLY, FYNNEI. CDR3 in DNA: TGTGCCAGCAGTACCGGGACTAGCAGGATCAATGAGCAGTTCTTC. The encoded protein is CASSTGTSRINEQFF.

The chain is built from TRBV4-1 and TRBJ2-1, with 9 bases matching TRBD1. V shed 0 bases, J shed 7 bases, and the junction held 7 bases outside the gene matches. This CDR3 has 16 amino acids. Germline CDR1 reads MGHRA; CDR2 reads YSYEKL. The CDR3 spells CASSQDSGTGFNEQFF. The CDR3 region has the DNA TGCGCCAGCAGCCAAGATTCCGGGACAGGGTTTAATGAGCAGTTCTTC.

The chain uses TRBV29-1 and TRBJ1-1; no clear D gene. Germline lookup yields CDR1 SQVTM and CDR2 ANQGSEA. The CDR3 contains 14 residues. The V end lost 7 bases, the J end lost 0 bases, and 15 bases lay between the germline ends. CDR3 region: CSAAPGVMNTEAFF. Written as DNA, the CDR3 is TGCAGCGCCGCACCCGGTGTTATGAACACTGAAGCTTTCTTT.

The rearrangement uses TRBV30 and TRBJ1-4, with 9 positions matching TRBD1. J lost 8 bases, V lost 2 bases, and 18 bases had no gene match. The CDR3 extends over 18 amino acids. Per germline, CDR1 GTSNPN and CDR2 SVGIG (reference sequence). This CDR3 reads CAWSSTRGQGFLGEKLFF. Written as DNA, the CDR3 is TGTGCCTGGAGTTCCACGAGGGGACAGGGTTTCTTGGGGGAAAAACTGTTTTTT.

CDR3 loop: CSVVGVRGYTF. The CDR3, as DNA: TGCAGCGTTGTAGGGGTCAGGGGCTACACCTTC. This chain links TRBV29-1 with TRBJ1-2, with D perhaps TRBD1 (5 bases). V lost 4 bases and J lost 8, with 11 bases in between. The germline V gene has CDR1 SQVTM and CDR2 ANQGSEA. The CDR3 extends over 11 amino acids.

The DNA of the CDR3 is TGTGCCAGCCGTATTAGGGAGGACACCGGGGAGCTGTTTTTT. Protein: CASRIREDTGELFF. The gene calls are TRBV18 and TRBJ2-2; possible D gene TRBD2, 6 bases. V lost 8 bases to trimming and J lost 3 bases, with 13 bases between them. Germline CDR1 KGHSH, CDR2 LQKENI. This CDR3 is 14 amino acids long.

The J gene is TRBJ1-1, the V gene TRBV25-1, with D unclear. This CDR3 has 14 residues. Between the trimmed V and J ends, which lost 3 bases and 1 base, there was a span of 9 bases. In germline, CDR1 is MGHDK, CDR2 SYGVNS. Written as DNA, the CDR3 is TGTGCCAGCAGTGAGATCCGCGAGAACACTGAAGCTTTCTTT. It is translated as CASSEIRENTEAFF. Full variable domain (remainder filled in from reference TRBV25-1 and TRBJ1-1): EADIYQTPRYLVIGTGKKITLECSQTMGHDKMYWYQQDPGMELHLIHYSYGVNSTEKGDLSSESTVSRIRTEHFPLTLESARPSHTSQYLCASSEIRENTEAFFGQGTRLTVV.

With regard to this clone: The sample carries other DNA sequences with the same CDR3. J is TRBJ1-1 and V is TRBV12-3 or TRBV12-4, with 8 bases identical to TRBD1. J lost 4 bases, V lost 6 bases, and 4 bases had no gene match. CDR3 length: 13 residues. The CDR3 here is CASRRTGSTEAFF. The CDR3 DNA follows: TGTGCCAGCAGAAGGACAGGGAGCACTGAAGCTTTCTTT.

This clone showed up just a few times. The genes are TRBV3-1 (or the pseudogene TRBV3-2) and TRBJ1-1; 9 nucleotides line up with TRBD1. This CDR3 comprises 15 residues. Germline V gives CDR1 LGHDT, CDR2 YNNKEL (reference sequence). V shed 4 bases and J 11 bases; nucleotides not matched to a gene: 14. For the CDR3, the DNA is TGTGCCAGCAGCCTTCGGACAGGGGACGTTGAAGTGGCTTTCTTT. It specifies CASSLRTGDVEVAFF.

This chain connects TRBV30 to TRBJ2-1; D possibly corresponds to TRBD1 (6 bases). From germline, CDR1 is GTSNPN and CDR2 SVGIG (reference sequence). The CDR3 consists of 11 residues. V was clipped by 5 bases and J by 10 bases, with 12 bases between them. The CDR3 bases are TGTGCCTGGCGGCAGGGGTACGAGCAGTTCTTC. The encoded protein is CAWRQGYEQFF.

The chain's CDR3 is CASSFTGAFNQPQHF. The CDR3 bases are TGTGCCAGCAGTTTTACAGGGGCATTCAATCAGCCCCAGCATTTT. This chain links TRBV28 with TRBJ1-5; 7 bases map to TRBD1. The CDR3 totals 15 residues. Unmatched junction bases numbered 5, after V lost 3 bases and J lost 3 bases. In germline, CDR1 is MDHEN, CDR2 SYDVKM.

Concerning this clone itself: A much bigger clone sits one base away, suggesting this may be a read error. Within the sample, other DNA sequences also encode this same CDR3. V usage is TRBV19 and J usage is TRBJ2-7; 8 bases agree with TRBD1. V shed 1 base, J shed 2 bases, and the junction held 4 bases outside the gene matches. CDR1 and CDR2 (germline): LNHDA, SQIVND (reference sequence). The CDR3 consists of 15 residues. Written as DNA, the CDR3 is TGTGCCAGTAGTATAGCAGGACAGGGAACCTACGAGCAGTACTTC. Its translation: CASSIAGQGTYEQYF.

V gene TRBV12-5 combines with J gene TRBJ2-3; D is possibly TRBD2 (6 bases). The CDR3 loop spans 16 amino acids. Germline values: CDR1 LGHNT, CDR2 FRNRAP. V was trimmed by 1 base and J by 6 bases, leaving 17 bases between them. In DNA form, the CDR3 reads TGTGCTAGTGGTTTGGACCGGGACGGCGGGGCTGATACGCAGTATTTT. Translating gives CASGLDRDGGADTQYF.

V and J are TRBV11-3 and TRBJ1-1; D gene unclear. This CDR3 region has 15 residues. Germline lookup yields CDR1 SGHNT and CDR2 YENEEA. Trimming pared 4 bases from V and 0 bases from J, leaving 12 bases between. The CDR3 sequence is CASSSRRQLNTEAFF. CDR3 coding DNA: TGTGCCAGCAGCTCAAGGCGGCAGTTGAACACTGAAGCTTTCTTT.